This TCR beta chain was recorded in a study of cytomegalovirus exposure and HLA in healthy donors listed by TCRdb under 2017. Some background on the complete study: The 666 repertoires of the first cohort and the 95 to 150 validation repertoires were produced on the same platform, according to a later analysis. The study aimed to test whether cataloging public T cell receptors could reveal signatures of past pathogen exposure. Besides the first cohort of 550 to 750 subjects, a separate validation cohort made up of roughly 120 different subjects was used. To predict cytomegalovirus infection status, the study combined high-throughput TCR immunosequencing, statistical association of individual TCRs with disease status, and machine learning. What the work shows at the level of the full study, not this receptor alone: In a later analysis, TCRs clustered in the first cohort were found to also tend to co-occur in the 130 or so validation repertoires, with approximately 94% of cluster scores above 0. All 120 or so repertoires were used to score co-occurrence in the validation cohort in a later analysis, because that analysis had no HLA typing for the cohort. According to the authors, the approach could potentially be generalized to other disease states and immunological phenotypes. In the study, approximately 160 TCR beta chains were listed as associated with cytomegalovirus. The classifier was reported to diagnose cytomegalovirus status with high specificity and sensitivity in both the original cohort and the validation cohort. Three of the identified cytomegalovirus-associated TCR beta chains were confirmed in vitro to be specific for cytomegalovirus antigens. While some public TCRs were present in many individuals, most TCR sequences turned up only very rarely across donors.

About this clone itself: This receptor's antigen is unknown. Per-base quality was not reported, and no clone a single base away is much larger than it.

Receptor libraries were prepared by the immunoSEQ multiplex PCR assay. The original methods were these. A statistical classification framework was developed to diagnose cytomegalovirus status using the catalog of TCR beta chain sequences. This immuneACCESS table, as held by TCRdb, lists in-frame sequences with V and J called but not all clones. Of the missing ones, under half trace to an unresolved V gene in checked studies; the others have no known cause. Clone size and the V and J calls come from that table; the DNA yielded D and trimming. This sample is represented by roughly 100,000 clones; about 88% of them were singletons. The ten largest clonotypes hold around 1.7% of the sample. In the germline V gene, CDR1 corresponds to MGHRA and CDR2 to YSYEKL. The CDR3 measures 13 amino acids from cysteine to phenylalanine. This entry keeps only the CDR3 DNA: 39 bases, framed from base 1. V loses 4 bases, J loses 6 bases, and the germline ends lie 12 bases apart.

The donors belonged to the validation cohort of over a hundred subjects, which was separate from the 666-subject first cohort. This receptor was identified in a woman aged 18-35 years in good health and CMV-seropositive. The sequence is built from TRBV4-1 and TRBJ1-2; a confident D gene designation cannot be given. The specimen was PBMCs. The nucleotide sequence is TGCGCCAGCAGCCCCTTCGAGGGAGATGGCTACACCTTC. Its coded protein is CASSPFEGDGYTF.